The source of this TCR beta chain is a study of read filtering for tumor transcriptome and immune sequencing. Germline V lookup: CDR1 LGHDT, CDR2 YNNKEL (reference sequence). The CDR3 spans 17 residues. Comment on this clonotype: Germline and junction disagree at one end, which may indicate a read error.

The library was built from approximately 400 ng RNA with molecular barcoded adaptors for alpha/delta and beta/gamma chains. TCRdb reanalysed the reads using MiXCR and keeps one entry per CDR3 protein. The sample yields roughly 6,000 distinct CDR3 sequences, 21% seen once. Sequenced material: a population of CD138-negative cells sorted from bone marrow. The clonotype originates from a donor aged 40 or older with multiple myeloma. This chain connects TRBV3-1 to TRBJ2-1, with D perhaps matching TRBD1 or TRBD2 (5 bases each). The CDR3 nucleotides are TGTGCCAGCAGCCAACCCCTTGGGGGACGGGATTCGAATGAGCGGTTCTTC. It translates to CASSQPLGGRDSNERFF.